This T cell receptor (beta chain) was recorded in a study of beta chain features in type 1 diabetes. CDR3 length: 14 residues. Trimming stripped 7 bases from V and 6 bases from J, with 18 bases between. In germline, CDR1 is SGHRS, CDR2 YFSETQ. Expressed TCRB transcripts were sequenced, since all the RNA that had been isolated was reverse transcribed. Sequenced by immunoSEQ multiplex PCR; TCRdb stores in-frame clones only, minus some. The table lists around 240,000 clones, around 65% of them singletons. This rearrangement joins TRBV5-1 to TRBJ2-3, with D possibly being TRBD1 or TRBD2 (5 bases each). Sequencing was performed on naive CD4+ T cells from blood. This receptor was taken from a man aged 25 to 40 in good health. CDR3 region: CASSEAPGPDTQYF. As DNA, the CDR3 is TGCGCCAGCTCTGAGGCCCCGGGGCCTGATACGCAGTATTTT. The entire variable domain, with the rest obtained from reference TRBV5-1 and TRBJ2-3, is as follows: KAGVTQTPRYLIKTRGQQVTLSCSPISGHRSVSWYQQTPGQGLQFLFEYFSETQRNKGNFPGRFSGRQFSNSRSEMNVSTLELGDSALYLCASSEAPGPDTQYFGPGTRLTVL.